This is a list of T cell receptor beta chains from one sample in a study of OX40 agonist ivuxolimab in advanced cancers. Generated by immunoSEQ multiplex PCR, the TCRdb table keeps only in-frame clones and is missing some. The table includes roughly 50,000 clones, approximately 80% detected once. Here the sequenced sample was CD4+ or CD8+ T cells sorted from blood, taken in a trial of the OX40 agonist ivuxolimab. The source is an adult with an advanced solid tumor such as melanoma, head and neck, liver or kidney cancer. CDR3s include the opening cysteine and the closing phenylalanine or tryptophan. The size entry is marked missing in some rows and otherwise reads once, few, many or a size class.

>TRBJ2-7|TRBV29-1|11|-
CSVRREDEQYF
>TRBJ2-3|TRBV5-4|11|few
CASGSTDTQYF
>TRBJ2-3|TRBV7-3|18|-
CASSLMPGGGSHTDTQYF
>TRBJ2-1|TRBV29-1|17|-
CSAAGPRTSGGHNEQFF
>TRBJ2-3|TRBV12-5|17|-
CASGLPQGLAGTDTQYF
>TRBJ1-1|TRBV18|13|-
CASSPPVNTEAFF
>TRBJ2-2|TRBV7-2|15|-
CASSLGLAYGGELFF
>TRBJ1-2|TRBV5-1|12|-
CASSTTGDGYTF
>TRBJ1-5|TRBV5-1|13|-
CASSPDSNQPQHF
>TRBJ2-5|TRBV7-2|12|-
CASSRYQETQYF
>TRBJ2-5|TRBV10-3|14|-
CAIRGGAAGETQYF
>TRBJ2-5|TRBV19|18|-
CASSIDLGTSGGEETQYF
>TRBJ1-4|TRBV5-1|15|few
CASSFSLGLNEKLFF
>TRBJ2-4|TRBV19|13|-
CASSIGQGAIQYF
>TRBJ1-4|TRBV2|15|-
CASSRQGTTNEKLFF
>TRBJ1-5|TRBV7-2|16|few
CASSPQGLLRNQPQHF
>TRBJ1-1|TRBV11-2|13|-
CASGHGGNTEAFF
>TRBJ2-2|TRBV6-1|15|-
CASRGAQGSTGELFF
>TRBJ1-2|TRBV29-1|11|-
CSVEENYGYTF
>TRBJ2-2|TRBV7-2|14|-
CASSLARGEGELFF
>TRBJ1-6|TRBV5-1|18|once
CASSLQGATSSYNSPLHF
>TRBJ1-2|TRBV5-1|17|-
CASSLNGVRGDLYGYTF
>TRBJ2-7|TRBV30|14|-
CAWTRPGVSYEQYF
>TRBJ2-7|TRBV19|14|-
CASSPQGLLTEQYF
>TRBJ2-3|TRBV2|14|-
CASPPGRKTDTQYF